The entry below describes one T cell receptor (beta chain). The assay was immunoSEQ multiplex PCR, and TCRdb's table has in-frame clones only and misses some. The sample contains about 250,000 clones, approximately 80% of which appear only once. The data stem from a study of control samples from healthy donors and cancer patients. Specimen: PBMCs. The receptor's source is a woman in her sixties with lung cancer.

CDR3 sequence: CASSPPGYSDTQYF. The CDR3 DNA sequence: TGTGCCAGCAGCCCCCCGGGGTATTCTGATACGCAGTATTTT. This chain uses TRBV5-6 with TRBJ2-3; the D gene is possibly TRBD2 (5 bases). Germline CDR1 SGHDT, CDR2 YYEEEE. This CDR3 contains 14 residues. V lost 4 bases and J lost 6, with 15 bases in between.